This section outlines one T cell receptor (beta chain) sequence together with its context. The sample comes from a study of blood T cell repertoires in COVID-19. Study-wide context: Spain, Italy and the United States supplied samples that represented acute and convalescent COVID-19. T cells, B-cell-depleted T cells, or PBMCs provided the cDNA or gDNA that served as material.

Under the authors' procedure: Amplification of reference gene primers provided the estimated nucleated cell counts. Clones were read by immunoSEQ multiplex PCR, and TCRdb kept only the in-frame ones, dropping some. The V and J calls and clone size were taken over from that table, and D and trimming were inferred from the DNA. Among roughly 190,000 clones listed, about four fifths were seen once. V was pared by 5 bases and J by 4 bases, with 11 bases between. CDR3 size: 13 residues. Per germline, CDR1 MNHEY and CDR2 SVGAGI. Specimen: peripheral blood. The chain links TRBV6-5 to TRBJ1-1; TRBD1 is a possible D gene (5 bases). The source of this sequence is a man aged 55 to 69 with acute or convalescent COVID-19. CDR3 nucleotides: TGTGCCAGCAGTCTTTTGCAGGGCACTGAAGCTTTCTTT. The encoded protein is CASSLLQGTEAFF.